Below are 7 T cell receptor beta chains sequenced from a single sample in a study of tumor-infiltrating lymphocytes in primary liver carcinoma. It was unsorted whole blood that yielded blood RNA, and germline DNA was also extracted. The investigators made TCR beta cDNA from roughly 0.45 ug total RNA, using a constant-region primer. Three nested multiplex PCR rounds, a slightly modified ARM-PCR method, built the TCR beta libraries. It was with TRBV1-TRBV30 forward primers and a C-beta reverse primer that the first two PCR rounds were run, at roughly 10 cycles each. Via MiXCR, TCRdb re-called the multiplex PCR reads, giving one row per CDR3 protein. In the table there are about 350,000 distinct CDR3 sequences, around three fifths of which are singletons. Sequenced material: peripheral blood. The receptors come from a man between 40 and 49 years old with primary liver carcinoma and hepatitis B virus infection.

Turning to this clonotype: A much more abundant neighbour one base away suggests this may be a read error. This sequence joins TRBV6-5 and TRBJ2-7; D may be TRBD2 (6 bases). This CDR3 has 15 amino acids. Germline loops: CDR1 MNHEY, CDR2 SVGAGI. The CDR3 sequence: CASNYSRGLGYEQYF. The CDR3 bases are TGTGCCAGCAATTACTCGAGGGGACTCGGCTACGAGCAGTACTTC.

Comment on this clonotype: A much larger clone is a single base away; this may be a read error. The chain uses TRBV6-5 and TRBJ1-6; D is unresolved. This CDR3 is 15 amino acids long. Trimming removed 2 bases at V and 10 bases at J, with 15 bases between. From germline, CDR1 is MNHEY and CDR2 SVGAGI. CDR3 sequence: CASSYPGYLNSPLHF. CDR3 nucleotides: TGTGCCAGCAGTTACCCCGGTTATTTGAACTCACCCCTCCACTTT.

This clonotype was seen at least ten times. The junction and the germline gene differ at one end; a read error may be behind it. The CDR3 region is CASRQGDATNEKLFF. The CDR3 bases are TGTGCCAGCAGACAAGGAGACGCAACTAATGAAAAACTGTTTTTT. The chain links TRBV4-2 to TRBJ1-4; D ambiguous. CDR3 size: 15 residues. Looked up from germline, CDR1 is LGHNA and CDR2 is YNFKEQ.

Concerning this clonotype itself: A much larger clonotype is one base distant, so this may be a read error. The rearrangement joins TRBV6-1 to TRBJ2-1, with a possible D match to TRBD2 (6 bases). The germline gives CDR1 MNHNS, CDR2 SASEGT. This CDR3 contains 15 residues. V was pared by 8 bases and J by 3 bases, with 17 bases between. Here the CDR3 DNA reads TGTGCCAGCCCCGTAAACATGGGACTCTACAATGAGCAGTTCTTC. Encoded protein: CASPVNMGLYNEQFF.

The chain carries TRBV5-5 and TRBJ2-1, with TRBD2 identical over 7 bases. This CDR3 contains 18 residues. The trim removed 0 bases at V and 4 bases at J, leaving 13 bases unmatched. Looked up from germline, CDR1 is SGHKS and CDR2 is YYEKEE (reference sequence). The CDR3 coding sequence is TGTGCCAGCAGCTTGGGACTAGCAGGCCCCTCGTTATACAATGAGCAGTTCTTC. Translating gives CASSLGLAGPSLYNEQFF.

The chain's CDR3 is CTNSLARGTIDTQYF. The CDR3 DNA sequence: TGTACCAACAGCTTAGCGAGGGGAACCATAGATACGCAGTATTTT. The rearrangement joins TRBV11-1 to TRBJ2-3; D is possibly TRBD1 or TRBD2 (5 bases each). Germline lookup yields CDR1 SGHAT and CDR2 FQDESV (reference sequence). CDR3 size: 15 residues.

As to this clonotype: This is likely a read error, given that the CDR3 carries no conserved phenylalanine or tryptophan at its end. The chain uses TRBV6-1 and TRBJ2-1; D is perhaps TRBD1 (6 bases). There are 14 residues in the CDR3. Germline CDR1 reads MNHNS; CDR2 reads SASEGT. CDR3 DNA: TGTGCCCTACAGGGACGAGGGTCCTTCAATGAGCAGTTCTTG. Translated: CALQGRGSFNEQFL.